The T cell receptor beta chain under discussion was sequenced for a study of blood T cell repertoires in COVID-19. Overall study context: The study drew acute and convalescent COVID-19 samples from the United States, Italy and Spain.

Sequenced by immunoSEQ multiplex PCR; TCRdb stores in-frame clones only, minus some. The sample has fewer than 350,000 clones, over 80% seen once; the top ten hold approximately 9.3%. CDR1 is LNHDA, CDR2 SQIVND, per germline (reference sequence). There are 15 residues in the CDR3. Trimming removed 3 bases from V and 5 bases from J, with 14 bases in between. Sequencing input: peripheral blood. The origin of this receptor is a man in his thirties or forties with COVID-19, enrolled during active disease. The rearrangement joins TRBV19 to TRBJ1-5; D is unresolved. Here the CDR3 DNA reads TGTGCCAGTAGTATCGGTGAGGGTTTAGATCAGCCCCAGCATTTT. Protein product: CASSIGEGLDQPQHF.